This TCR beta chain was documented in a study of blood T cell repertoires in COVID-19. The assay was immunoSEQ multiplex PCR, and TCRdb's table has in-frame clones only and misses some. This table holds approximately 260,000 clones, approximately 82% found once. The ends were cut back, 0 bases at V and 8 bases at J, with 10 bases in the middle. The CDR3 contains 13 residues. The V gene's germline CDR1 is KGHSH and CDR2 LQKENI. The V call is TRBV18, the J call TRBJ1-1; the D gene is possibly TRBD1 (6 bases). The sequence came from a woman aged 80 or older with active or convalescent COVID-19. Sample: peripheral blood. The CDR3 here is CASSPPGQKEAFF. DNA for the CDR3: TGTGCCAGCTCACCACCTGGACAGAAAGAAGCTTTCTTT.